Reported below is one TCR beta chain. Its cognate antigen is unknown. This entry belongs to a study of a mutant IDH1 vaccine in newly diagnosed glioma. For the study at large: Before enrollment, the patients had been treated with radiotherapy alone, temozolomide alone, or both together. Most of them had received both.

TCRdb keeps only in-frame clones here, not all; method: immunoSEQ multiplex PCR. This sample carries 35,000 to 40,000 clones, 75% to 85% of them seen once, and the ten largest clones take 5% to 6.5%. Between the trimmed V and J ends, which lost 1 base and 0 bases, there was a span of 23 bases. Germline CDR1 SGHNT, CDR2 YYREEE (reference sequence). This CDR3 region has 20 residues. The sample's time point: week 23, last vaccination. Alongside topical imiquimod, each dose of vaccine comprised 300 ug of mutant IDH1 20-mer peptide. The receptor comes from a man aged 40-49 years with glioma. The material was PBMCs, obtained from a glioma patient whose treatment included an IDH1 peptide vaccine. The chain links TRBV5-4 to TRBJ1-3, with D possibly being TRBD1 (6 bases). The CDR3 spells CASSLLGPLTGKYSGNTIYF. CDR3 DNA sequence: TGTGCCAGCAGCTTGTTGGGCCCGTTGACAGGAAAATACTCTGGAAACACCATATATTTT.